Following are 30 T cell receptor beta chains from one sample sequenced in a study of blood T cell repertoires in COVID-19. TCRdb's table, derived via immunoSEQ multiplex PCR, lists solely in-frame clones and lacks some. The profile covers 250,000 to 350,000 clones, with approximately 90% appearing a single time and just under 9% taken by the ten largest. Sequenced input: PBMCs or T cells enriched from blood (not recorded which). These receptors were collected from a woman in her late teens or twenties who had recovered from COVID-19.

This clone showed up just once. Written as DNA, the CDR3 is TGTGCCAGCAGCCAAGTTCAGGGATCTGGAAACACCATATATTTT. The encoded protein is CASSQVQGSGNTIYF. J is TRBJ1-3 and V is TRBV14; TRBD1 is a possible D gene (5 bases). This CDR3 is built from 15 residues. Trimming stripped 1 base from V and 1 base from J, with 8 bases between. Germline V CDR1 and CDR2: SGHDN, FVKESK.

The chain uses TRBV4-3 and TRBJ1-2; D not certain. Germline V CDR1 and CDR2: LGHNA, YSLEER. The CDR3 is 12 amino acids. Trimming stripped 6 bases from V and 0 bases from J, with 5 bases between. For the CDR3, the DNA is TGCGCCAGCAGGGGCACTAACTATGGCTACACCTTC. Protein: CASRGTNYGYTF.

V usage is TRBV19 and J usage is TRBJ1-1; D is unresolved. In germline, CDR1 is LNHDA, CDR2 SQIVND (reference sequence). Trimming removed 7 bases at V and 3 bases at J, with 12 bases between. CDR3 length: 13 residues. CDR3 DNA: TGTGCCAGTACGAGGATTCTAGACACTGAAGCTTTCTTT. Its translation: CASTRILDTEAFF. Looking up the rest from reference TRBV19 and TRBJ1-1 gives the full variable domain: DGGITQSPKYLFRKEGQNVTLSCEQNLNHDAMYWYRQDPGQGLRLIYYSQIVNDFQKGDIAEGYSVSREKKESFPLTVTSAQKNPTAFYLCASTRILDTEAFFGQGTRLTVV.

The chain combines TRBV7-3 with TRBJ1-4, with a weak D call TRBD1 (5 bases). Germline lookup yields CDR1 SGHTA and CDR2 FQGTGA. The ends were cut back, 6 bases at V and 6 bases at J, with 11 bases in the middle. This CDR3 contains 13 residues. For the CDR3, the DNA is TGTGCCAGCAGTAGGGGCGCGGATGAAAAACTGTTTTTT. Protein sequence: CASSRGADEKLFF.

This sequence joins TRBV19 and TRBJ1-1, with 8 positions matching TRBD1. V trimming: 8 bases; J trimming: 11 bases; junction bases outside the gene matches: 13. Germline V gene lookup returns CDR1 LNHDA and CDR2 SQIVND (reference sequence). The CDR3 consists of 13 residues. The CDR3 bases are TGTGCCAGTTCCTACGGCCGGGACAGGTCGGCTTTCTTT. This codes for CASSYGRDRSAFF.

The chain joins TRBV14 to TRBJ2-3; D unclear. From germline, CDR1 is SGHDN and CDR2 FVKESK. This CDR3 contains 17 residues. V lost 0 bases to trimming and J lost 4 bases, with 17 bases between them. The CDR3, as DNA: TGTGCCAGCAGCCAAGAGATGGCTCTTCTAGACCCAGATACGCAGTATTTT. This sequence encodes CASSQEMALLDPDTQYF.

The rearrangement uses TRBV7-2 and TRBJ2-7, with D possibly matching TRBD2 (5 bases). The CDR3 is 15 residues long. The germline V gene has CDR1 SGHTA and CDR2 FQGNSA. The V and J ends lost 6 bases and 0 bases respectively, with 15 bases between them. The DNA for the CDR3 is TGTGCCAGCAGATCCCCGCGTACTAGCTCCTACGAGCAGTACTTC. Translation: CASRSPRTSSYEQYF.

V usage is TRBV6-5 and J usage is TRBJ1-2; 7 bases are shared with TRBD1. Germline values: CDR1 MNHEY, CDR2 SVGAGI. The V segment lost 2 bases and the J segment 4 bases; nucleotides outside the gene matches: 10. This CDR3 has 16 amino acids. The CDR3 DNA is TGTGCCAGCAGTTACGATGAGACAGGGCGCTTCTATGGCTACACCTTC. This encodes CASSYDETGRFYGYTF.

The chain employs TRBV21-1 and TRBJ2-5; no DNA check was done on the table's D call, TRBD1. TRBV21-1 is noted as a pseudogene. The CDR3 length is 14 residues. As DNA, the CDR3 is TGTGCCAGCAGCAACCAGACAGGTCAAGAGACCCAGTACTTC. Amino acids: CASSNQTGQETQYF.

This clone came up a few times. Other nucleotide sequences from this sample produce the same CDR3. CDR3 in DNA: TGCGCCAGCAGCTTGTCGGGGGATTCACCCCTCCACTTT. Its translation: CASSLSGDSPLHF. The gene calls are TRBV5-1 and TRBJ1-6; maybe TRBD1 (5 bases). CDR3 length: 13 amino acids. Between the trimmed V and J ends, which lost 1 base and 8 bases, there was a span of 7 bases. Germline V lookup: CDR1 SGHRS, CDR2 YFSETQ.

This chain uses TRBV6-2 or TRBV6-3 with TRBJ1-6; 9 bases align to TRBD1. The germline V gene has CDR1 MNHEY and CDR2 SVGEGT. V gave up 5 bases and J gave up 4 bases; unmatched junction bases: 15. CDR3 size: 19 residues. Here the CDR3 reads CASSLRDREFGSYNSPLHF. The CDR3 bases are TGTGCCAGCAGTCTCCGGGACAGGGAGTTCGGGAGTTATAATTCACCCCTCCACTTT.

The chain employs TRBV7-2 and TRBJ1-2; D possibly corresponds to TRBD1 (5 bases). Trimming took off 2 bases at V and 9 bases at J, with 13 bases between the two ends. Germline assignment: CDR1 SGHTA and CDR2 FQGNSA. This CDR3 is built from 13 residues. The CDR3 here is CASSLFDSPRYTF. In nucleotides, the CDR3 is TGTGCCAGCAGCTTATTCGACAGTCCGCGCTACACCTTC.

This chain links TRBV4-1 with TRBJ1-6; D perhaps matches TRBD1 (6 bases). The CDR3 loop spans 17 amino acids. Germline V gene lookup returns CDR1 MGHRA and CDR2 YSYEKL. Trimming pared 5 bases from V and 0 bases from J, leaving 14 bases between. As DNA, the CDR3 is TGCGCCAGCAGCGACACAGGGAAAAGCTCCTATAATTCACCCCTCCACTTT. This sequence encodes CASSDTGKSSYNSPLHF.

V is TRBV7-2 and J is TRBJ2-7, with D possibly matching TRBD1 (5 bases). V gave up 4 bases and J gave up 1 base, with 8 bases separating them. The germline gives CDR1 SGHTA, CDR2 FQGNSA. The CDR3 covers 13 residues. CDR3 nucleotides: TGTGCCAGCAGCTCTAGACAGTCCTACGAGCAGTACTTC. Residues: CASSSRQSYEQYF.

The chain combines TRBV4-1 with TRBJ1-5; maybe TRBD1 (6 bases). This CDR3 has 15 residues. Trimming pared 3 bases from V and 7 bases from J, leaving 16 bases between. From germline, CDR1 is MGHRA and CDR2 YSYEKL. CDR3 nucleotide sequence: TGCGCCAGCAGCCATGATCACACAGGGCTCCAGCCCCAGCATTTT. Its translation is CASSHDHTGLQPQHF.

The chain joins TRBV19 to TRBJ1-1; 7 bases fit TRBD1. This CDR3 comprises 15 residues. Germline loops: CDR1 LNHDA, CDR2 SQIVND (reference sequence). V shed 3 bases and J 3 bases; nucleotides not matched to a gene: 7. DNA for the CDR3: TGTGCCAGTAGTATCCCCCGACAGGGAGACACTGAAGCTTTCTTT. Its translation: CASSIPRQGDTEAFF.

The chain links TRBV28 to TRBJ1-1; no clear D gene. V lost 6 bases, J lost 0 bases, and 8 bases lay in between. Germline CDR1 is MDHEN and CDR2 is SYDVKM. The CDR3 consists of 13 residues. The CDR3, as DNA: TGTGCCAGCAGGGGCGCTTTGAACACTGAAGCTTTCTTT. Its translation: CASRGALNTEAFF.

Of note for this clone: The CDR3 does not end in the conserved phenylalanine or tryptophan, so this is likely a read error. It is unclear where the CDR3 begins or ends on the DNA, so no DNA is shown, and the CDR3 is as TCRdb lists it. The chain employs TRBV10-1 and TRBJ2-7; TRBD1 is taken as the D call from the table, unchecked against the DNA. Germline-derived CDR1 and CDR2 are WNHNN and SYGVQD (reference sequence). The CDR3 length equals 8 residues, ends included. The CDR3 protein is CASSSRVS.

The chain recombines TRBV5-1 with TRBJ1-2, with 8 bases fitting TRBD1. Germline V gene sequence: CDR1 SGHRS, CDR2 YFSETQ. This CDR3 comprises 15 residues. The V segment lost 4 bases and the J segment 1 base; nucleotides outside the gene matches: 6. The CDR3 sequence: CASSPTTGVNYGYTF. The CDR3 DNA follows: TGCGCCAGCAGCCCAACGACAGGGGTTAACTATGGCTACACCTTC.

The chain couples TRBV6-2 or TRBV6-3 to TRBJ1-2; D is ambiguous. Germline values: CDR1 MNHEY, CDR2 SVGEGT. The CDR3 has 16 amino acids. Trimming shortened V by 2 bases and J by 3 bases, and 16 bases separated the two germline ends. As DNA, the CDR3 is TGTGCCAGCAGTTACCGCCGTCCGGTTTTAGACTATGGCTACACCTTC. Protein: CASSYRRPVLDYGYTF.

This CDR3 is CASSLVGTGESYEQYF. CDR3 sequence (DNA): TGTGCCAGCAGCTTAGTTGGGACAGGGGAGAGCTACGAGCAGTACTTC. The J gene is TRBJ2-7, the V gene TRBV7-6, with 10 positions matching TRBD1. J lost 3 bases, V lost 1 base, and 6 bases had no gene match. Germline CDR1 is SGHVS and CDR2 is FNYEAQ. The CDR3 extends over 16 amino acids.

This chain connects TRBV5-1 to TRBJ1-2, with 8 bases fitting TRBD1. The CDR3 runs to 15 residues. V shed 0 bases and J 3 bases; nucleotides not matched to a gene: 4. In germline, CDR1 is SGHRS, CDR2 YFSETQ. CDR3 bases: TGCGCCAGCAGCTTGGGGACAGGGACCTACTATGGCTACACCTTC. Its protein product is CASSLGTGTYYGYTF. Together with reference TRBV5-1 and TRBJ1-2, the CDR3 gives the full variable domain: KAGVTQTPRYLIKTRGQQVTLSCSPISGHRSVSWYQQTPGQGLQFLFEYFSETQRNKGNFPGRFSGRQFSNSRSEMNVSTLELGDSALYLCASSLGTGTYYGYTFGSGTRLTVV.

As concerns this clone: Other DNA sequences of this sample code for an identical CDR3. V and J are TRBV18 and TRBJ2-5; unclear D gene. The germline gives CDR1 KGHSH, CDR2 LQKENI. V was clipped by 6 bases and J by 1 base, with 3 bases between them. The CDR3 extends over 11 amino acids. The CDR3 nucleotides are TGTGCCAGCTCCTCCCAAGAGACCCAGTACTTC. Residues: CASSSQETQYF.

The rearrangement joins TRBV6-5 to TRBJ2-7; no clear D gene. Trimming took off 0 bases at V and 6 bases at J, with 12 bases between the two ends. This CDR3 region has 14 residues. Germline lookup yields CDR1 MNHEY and CDR2 SVGAGI. For the CDR3, the DNA is TGTGCCAGCAGTTACTCAAGCCCCTCGCGCGAGCAGTACTTC. Its translation is CASSYSSPSREQYF.

The chain joins TRBV3-1 (or the pseudogene TRBV3-2) to TRBJ2-7, with 12 bases that match TRBD1. The CDR3 runs to 16 residues. Trimming removed 2 bases from V and 5 bases from J; junction bases left unmatched: 7. Germline CDR1 LGHDT, CDR2 YNNKEL (reference sequence). CDR3 protein: CASSQFIGTGGNEQYF. CDR3 DNA sequence: TGTGCCAGCAGCCAATTCATCGGGACAGGGGGCAACGAGCAGTACTTC.

The CDR3 loop reads CASSLAMGQGFYGYTF. DNA for the CDR3: TGTGCCAGCAGCTTGGCCATGGGACAGGGATTCTATGGCTACACCTTC. The chain links TRBV5-4 to TRBJ1-2, with 9 positions matching TRBD1. CDR3 length: 16 residues. The ends lost 0 bases at V and 4 bases at J; junction bases unmatched: 7. Germline values: CDR1 SGHNT, CDR2 YYREEE (reference sequence). The full variable domain, in which reference TRBV5-4 and TRBJ1-2 provide the parts outside the CDR3, is ETGVTQSPTHLIKTRGQQVTLRCSSQSGHNTVSWYQQALGQGPQFIFQYYREEENGRGNFPPRFSGLQFPNYSSELNVNALELDDSALYLCASSLAMGQGFYGYTFGSGTRLTVV.

This clone was seen more than once but under ten times. This chain connects TRBV5-1 to TRBJ2-5; 7 nucleotides agree with TRBD1. Losses at the gene ends were 3 bases for V and 3 bases for J; bases not matched to a gene: 8. The CDR3 loop spans 15 amino acids. Germline V gene sequence: CDR1 SGHRS, CDR2 YFSETQ. In DNA form, the CDR3 reads TGCGCCAGCAGCTCAAAAACCGGGACAGAAGAGACCCAGTACTTC. Its protein is CASSSKTGTEETQYF.

This rearrangement joins TRBV5-8 to TRBJ1-4; D not certain. The germline V gene has CDR1 SGHTS and CDR2 YDEGEE. CDR3 length: 17 amino acids. The V end lost 0 bases, the J end lost 0 bases, and 12 bases lay between the germline ends. In DNA form, the CDR3 reads TGTGCCAGCAGCTTGGCCTTCCAGTCGACAACTAATGAAAAACTGTTTTTT. The encoded protein is CASSLAFQSTTNEKLFF.

The CDR3 bases are TGTGCCAGCAGTTACGAGACAGGGCAGCTGTTTTTT. It encodes CASSYETGQLFF. This chain joins TRBV6-2 or TRBV6-3 and TRBJ2-2; 7 bases match TRBD1. Per the germline V gene, CDR1 is MNHEY and CDR2 is SVGEGT. The CDR3 has 12 amino acids. The V and J ends lost 2 bases and 12 bases, in that order; junction bases with no gene match: 3.

CDR3 nucleotide sequence: TGTGCCAGCAGTTCAGGGGACAGGGGAACCTATGGCTACACCTTC. It yields the protein CASSSGDRGTYGYTF. The chain couples TRBV7-9 to TRBJ1-2; the match to TRBD1 covers 10 bases. The CDR3 is 15 residues long. With 6 bases clipped from V and 4 bases from J, the junction kept 8 bases outside the gene matches. CDR1 is SEHNR, CDR2 FQNEAQ, per germline (reference sequence).